What follows are 25 T cell receptor beta chains derived from one specimen sequenced in a study of OX40 agonist ivuxolimab in advanced cancers. Profiled with immunoSEQ multiplex PCR; TCRdb holds only in-frame clones, not every one. This sample yields about 42,000 clones, of which approximately 91% are seen a single time; approximately 13% belongs to the top ten. The source material was CD4+ or CD8+ T cells sorted from blood, sampled in a trial of the OX40 agonist ivuxolimab. The source is an adult with an advanced solid tumor such as melanoma, head and neck, liver or kidney cancer.

This clone was recorded only once. At one boundary the junction diverges from the germline segment, which might be a read error. The rearrangement links TRBV4-1 to TRBJ2-7, with a weak D call TRBD2 (6 bases). Germline V lookup: CDR1 MGHRA, CDR2 YSYEKL. The CDR3 has 16 residues. The CDR3 DNA sequence: TGTGCCAGCAGCCAATTAGCGGCAGCGAGCTCCTACGAGCAGTACTTC. Encoded protein: CASSQLAAASSYEQYF.

V usage is TRBV7-3 and J usage is TRBJ2-2, with D unclear. Trimming cost V 5 bases and J 5 bases, with 12 bases left between them. The CDR3 covers 14 residues. The germline gives CDR1 SGHTA, CDR2 FQGTGA. The CDR3 nucleotides read TGTGCCAGCAGCCCCAATCTCGTTACCGGGGAGCTGTTTTTT. Translation: CASSPNLVTGELFF.

V usage is TRBV6-6 and J usage is TRBJ1-1, with a weak D call TRBD1 (6 bases). Trimming shortened V by 4 bases and J by 9 bases, and 12 bases separated the two germline ends. This CDR3 has 12 residues. The V gene's germline CDR1 is MNHNY and CDR2 SVGAGI (reference sequence). CDR3 region: CASSFAGDKAFF. The DNA of the CDR3 is TGTGCCAGCAGTTTCGCAGGGGATAAAGCTTTCTTT.

This clone was detected only a few times. The CDR3 DNA reads as TGTGGATGGAGACCCCCCGGACAGGGAAGAGAGACCCAGTACTTC. Translation gives CGWRPPGQGRETQYF. This chain connects TRBV30 to TRBJ2-5, with 8 nucleotides matching TRBD1. The CDR3 covers 15 residues. Germline loops: CDR1 GTSNPN, CDR2 SVGIG (reference sequence).

CDR3 region: CAWSYSTVSKGGYTF. CDR3 coding DNA: TGTGCCTGGAGTTATAGTACAGTTTCAAAGGGTGGCTACACCTTC. The chain is built from TRBV30 and TRBJ1-2; D unresolved. V dropped 2 bases and J dropped 7 bases, with 20 bases sitting between them. Germline V CDR1 and CDR2: GTSNPN, SVGIG (reference sequence). The CDR3 is 15 amino acids. Full variable domain (remainder filled in from reference TRBV30 and TRBJ1-2): SQTIHQWPATLVQPVGSPLSLECTVEGTSNPNLYWYRQAAGRGLQLLFYSVGIGQISSEVPQNLSASRPQDRQFILSSKKLLLSDSGFYLCAWSYSTVSKGGYTFGSGTRLTVV.

The chain recombines TRBV19 with TRBJ2-7; the D is unclear. The CDR3 consists of 11 residues. Germline CDR1 LNHDA, CDR2 SQIVND (reference sequence). The V gene lost 6 bases and the J gene lost 7 bases, with 10 bases spanning the gap. CDR3 residues: CASSSGLEQYF. CDR3 DNA sequence: TGTGCCAGTAGCTCCGGGCTGGAGCAGTACTTC.

V and J are TRBV11-2 and TRBJ2-2; D ambiguous. Germline loops: CDR1 SGHAT, CDR2 FQNNGV. The CDR3 contains 16 residues. V lost 3 bases and J 3 bases, leaving 14 bases between the germline ends. Here the CDR3 reads CASSFQLTEYTGELFF. The CDR3 DNA is TGTGCCAGCAGCTTCCAGCTTACAGAGTACACCGGGGAGCTGTTTTTT.

The gene calls are TRBV5-4 and TRBJ2-2, with TRBD2 matching 11 bases. Germline V gene lookup returns CDR1 SGHNT and CDR2 YYREEE (reference sequence). V lost 7 bases to trimming and J lost 4 bases; unmatched junction nucleotides: 6. The CDR3 runs to 15 residues. The CDR3 DNA reads as TGTGCCAGCCAACCTAGCGGGAGGAGCACCGGGGAGCTGTTTTTT. It translates to CASQPSGRSTGELFF.

V and J are TRBV7-6 and TRBJ2-7, with D unclear. The CDR3 runs 16 residues. Trimming shortened V by 5 bases and J by 3 bases, and 20 bases separated the two germline ends. Germline CDR1 and CDR2: SGHVS and FNYEAQ. This chain's CDR3 is CASSPSARALYYEQYF. For the CDR3, the DNA is TGTGCCAGCAGCCCCTCCGCTCGGGCCCTCTACTACGAGCAGTACTTC.

The V and J genes are TRBV5-1 and TRBJ2-5; D unresolved. V lost 4 bases and J 5 bases, leaving 9 bases between the germline ends. The CDR3 loop spans 12 amino acids. Germline loops: CDR1 SGHRS, CDR2 YFSETQ. CDR3 DNA sequence: TGCGCCAGCAGCCTCGCTTTGGAGACCCAGTACTTC. This codes for CASSLALETQYF. Combining the CDR3 with reference TRBV5-1 and TRBJ2-5 gives the whole variable domain KAGVTQTPRYLIKTRGQQVTLSCSPISGHRSVSWYQQTPGQGLQFLFEYFSETQRNKGNFPGRFSGRQFSNSRSEMNVSTLELGDSALYLCASSLALETQYFGPGTRLLVL.

The chain recombines TRBV5-1 with TRBJ2-1, with 14 bases aligning to TRBD2. This CDR3 comprises 16 residues. Germline CDR1 and CDR2: SGHRS and YFSETQ. Trimming removed 4 bases from V and 9 bases from J; junction bases left unmatched: 9. CDR3 residues: CASSPGGTSGRIEQFF. The CDR3, as DNA: TGCGCCAGCAGCCCGGGTGGGACTAGCGGGAGAATTGAGCAGTTCTTC.

The chain joins TRBV5-5 to TRBJ1-2; 7 nucleotides match TRBD1. The CDR3 is 16 residues long. Germline values: CDR1 SGHKS, CDR2 YYEKEE (reference sequence). V shed 3 bases and J 2 bases; nucleotides not matched to a gene: 10. This CDR3 reads CASSSTQGQRNYGYTF. As DNA, the CDR3 is TGTGCCAGCAGCTCAACCCAGGGACAGCGAAACTATGGCTACACCTTC.

J is TRBJ2-2 and V is TRBV7-2; possibly TRBD2 for D (5 bases). Trimming pared 3 bases from V and 4 bases from J, leaving 6 bases between. CDR1 SGHTA and CDR2 FQGNSA come from the germline V gene. The CDR3 has 13 amino acids. This chain's CDR3 is CASSFTSTGELFF. The CDR3 DNA reads as TGTGCCAGCAGCTTCACTAGCACCGGGGAGCTGTTTTTT.

The chain uses TRBV2 and TRBJ2-3; 8 bases fit TRBD2. The length of the CDR3 is 14 residues. V lost 10 bases, J lost 4 bases, and 10 bases stayed unmatched. Germline loops: CDR1 SNHLY, CDR2 FYNNEI. The CDR3 DNA reads TGTGCCACGGAGGCGGGAGGAGGCGCAGATACGCAGTATTTT. As protein: CATEAGGGADTQYF.

The J gene is TRBJ2-2, the V gene TRBV14, with D possibly TRBD2 on 6 matching bases. Germline lookup yields CDR1 SGHDN and CDR2 FVKESK. This CDR3 contains 16 residues. Trimming cost V 4 bases and J 5 bases, with 17 bases left between them. The CDR3 loop is CASSPKGRGTTGELFF. In DNA form, the CDR3 reads TGTGCCAGCAGCCCTAAGGGACGGGGGACGACCGGGGAGCTGTTTTTT.

The chain recombines TRBV5-1 with TRBJ1-4; TRBD1 aligns across 9 bases. With 3 bases clipped from V and 8 bases from J, the junction kept 11 bases outside the gene matches. Germline V gene lookup returns CDR1 SGHRS and CDR2 YFSETQ. The CDR3 consists of 16 residues. CDR3 residues: CASSSQGAAGEEKLFF. For the CDR3, the DNA is TGCGCCAGCAGCTCACAGGGGGCGGCGGGGGAAGAAAAACTGTTTTTT.

The chain uses TRBV10-2 and TRBJ2-5, with no clear D. V was cut by 3 bases and J by 5 bases, with 7 bases left in between. Germline V gives CDR1 WSHSY, CDR2 SAAADI. CDR3 length: 12 amino acids. The CDR3 DNA sequence: TGCGCCAGCAGTGACGGCGGCGAGACCCAGTACTTC. This encodes CASSDGGETQYF.

This chain joins TRBV7-9 and TRBJ2-5, with unresolved D. The DNA end is more similar to TRBJ2-7, so the J call may be wrong. Germline-derived CDR1 and CDR2 are SEHNR and FQNEAQ (reference sequence). This CDR3 has 15 amino acids. CDR3 region: CASRPAVSRAYEQYF. The CDR3 coding sequence is TGTGCCAGCAGGCCCGCCGTCAGCCGAGCCTACGAGCAGTACTTC.

CDR3 loop: CASSPGLGYNEQFF. CDR3 coding DNA: TGTGCCAGCAGCCCCGGACTAGGTTACAATGAGCAGTTCTTC. This chain connects TRBV9 to TRBJ2-1; 7 positions match TRBD2. The J segment lost 4 bases and the V segment lost 4 bases, leaving 5 bases of the junction unmatched. CDR1 and CDR2 from the germline V gene are SGDLS and YYNGEE. The length of the CDR3 is 14 residues.

This chain connects TRBV7-3 to TRBJ2-1, with 11 bases matching TRBD2. CDR3 length: 15 amino acids. The V gene's germline CDR1 is SGHTA and CDR2 FQGTGA. Trimming removed 5 bases from V and 5 bases from J; junction bases left unmatched: 5. This CDR3 reads CASSKGTSGNNEQFF. The CDR3 bases are TGTGCCAGCAGCAAAGGGACTAGCGGTAACAATGAGCAGTTCTTC.

As DNA, the CDR3 is TGTGCCAGCAGCCATCGGAGACAAATCTACGAGCAGTACTTC. This sequence encodes CASSHRRQIYEQYF. V gene TRBV14 combines with J gene TRBJ2-7; D gene uncertain. The CDR3 loop spans 14 amino acids. Trimming removed 3 bases at V and 3 bases at J, with 12 bases between. CDR1 is SGHDN, CDR2 FVKESK, per germline.

The V and J genes are TRBV6-5 and TRBJ2-7; TRBD1 agrees at 7 bases. The V gene end was trimmed by 0 bases and the J gene end by 2 bases; junction bases not matched to a gene: 4. The CDR3 runs to 15 residues. Germline lookup yields CDR1 MNHEY and CDR2 SVGAGI. CDR3 protein: CASSYSGTVTYEQYF. For the CDR3, the DNA is TGTGCCAGCAGTTACTCCGGGACAGTGACCTACGAGCAGTACTTC.

This sequence joins TRBV7-6 and TRBJ2-7; 8 nucleotides agree with TRBD2. CDR3 length: 15 residues. Trimming took 6 bases from V and 2 from J; bases not matched to a gene: 9. In germline, CDR1 is SGHVS, CDR2 FNYEAQ. CDR3 in DNA: TGTGCCAGCAGTCGATCCGGGGGGGCCACCTACGAGCAGTACTTC. This codes for CASSRSGGATYEQYF.

The V call is TRBV18, the J call TRBJ2-5; 7 nucleotides agree with TRBD1. Germline assignment: CDR1 KGHSH and CDR2 LQKENI. V shed 3 bases, J shed 0 bases, and the junction held 7 bases outside the gene matches. CDR3 size: 16 residues. The DNA of the CDR3 is TGTGCCAGCTCACCGTCGACAGGGCGCAACCAAGAGACCCAGTACTTC. Amino acid sequence: CASSPSTGRNQETQYF.

This clone has a handful of counts. The rearrangement links TRBV30 to TRBJ1-1; no definite D call. The germline CDR1 and CDR2 sequences are GTSNPN and SVGIG (reference sequence). There are 13 residues in the CDR3. The V and J ends lost 3 bases and 8 bases respectively, with 16 bases between them. The CDR3 loop is CAWSRHSPAEAFF. Written as DNA, the CDR3 is TGTGCCTGGAGCAGACATTCCCCCGCCGAAGCTTTCTTT.